This paragraph reports one T cell receptor beta chain. Its cognate antigen is unknown. Specified treatment: oral pan-JAK inhibitor, 5-10 mg twice daily. RNA, once extracted, was reverse transcribed into cDNA for use as the sequencing template. This table comes from immunoSEQ multiplex PCR, and its TCRdb copy is limited to in-frame clones, with some not included. The sample holds approximately 210,000 clones, roughly three fifths seen once. The sample is drawn from a study of CD8+ T cells in alopecia areata. Study observations and caveats: Both scalp clonality and the expanded CD8+ clones among the top 100 showed a significant decrease with tofacitinib.

The V end lost 5 bases, the J end lost 5 bases, and 21 bases lay between the germline ends. The CDR3 sequence is 16 residues long. Germline V gene lookup returns CDR1 MNHEY and CDR2 SMNVEV (reference sequence). The clonotype comes from a human donor with alopecia areata. The V and J genes are TRBV27 and TRBJ2-5, with D tentatively TRBD2 (7 bases). Material: CD4+ T cells sorted from blood, obtained at week 4, from a patient treated with tofacitinib. The DNA of the CDR3 is TGTGCCAGCAGTACAAGGGGGGGGGAAGGGCTCGAGACCCAGTACTTC. Amino acid sequence: CASSTRGGEGLETQYF.